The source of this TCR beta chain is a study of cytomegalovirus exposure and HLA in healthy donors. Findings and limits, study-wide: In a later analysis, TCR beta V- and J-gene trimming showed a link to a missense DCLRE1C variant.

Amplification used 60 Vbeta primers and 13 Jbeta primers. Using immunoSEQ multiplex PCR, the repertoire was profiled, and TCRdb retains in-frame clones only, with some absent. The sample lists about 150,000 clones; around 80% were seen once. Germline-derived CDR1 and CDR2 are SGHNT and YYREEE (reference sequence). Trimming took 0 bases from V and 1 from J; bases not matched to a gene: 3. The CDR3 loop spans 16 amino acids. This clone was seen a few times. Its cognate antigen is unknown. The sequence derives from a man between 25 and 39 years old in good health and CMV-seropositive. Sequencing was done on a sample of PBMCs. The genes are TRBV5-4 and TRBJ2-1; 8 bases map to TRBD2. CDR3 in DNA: TGTGCCAGCAGCTTGGATAGCGGGGCTTCCTACAATGAGCAGTTCTTC. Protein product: CASSLDSGASYNEQFF.